These 28 T cell receptor beta chains were all obtained from the same sample, sequenced in a study of Tregs in tolerant kidney transplant recipients. Sequenced by immunoSEQ multiplex PCR; TCRdb stores in-frame clones only, minus some. Found here are about 240,000 clones, roughly four fifths of them singletons; the top ten hold approximately 0.69%. Sequencing was carried out using CD4+ T cells from blood. These receptors all stem from a human donor in good health.

The chain has TRBV7-2 and TRBJ2-2, with TRBD2 matching 7 bases. Germline-derived CDR1 and CDR2 are SGHTA and FQGNSA. The CDR3 spans 16 residues. J was trimmed by 8 bases and V by 2 bases; bases with no gene match: 11. CDR3 protein: CASSLLGLPVGGELFF. In DNA, the CDR3 is TGTGCCAGCAGCTTATTGGGACTACCCGTAGGAGGGGAGCTGTTTTTT.

This clone was seen a few times. The chain carries TRBV5-1 and TRBJ1-3; maybe TRBD1 (5 bases). V dropped 0 bases and J dropped 0 bases, with 10 bases sitting between them. Germline CDR1 and CDR2: SGHRS and YFSETQ. The CDR3 has 16 amino acids. The chain's CDR3 is CASSLAGDPSGNTIYF. The CDR3 DNA reads as TGCGCCAGCAGCTTGGCCGGGGACCCCTCTGGAAACACCATATATTTT.

DNA of the CDR3: TGTGCCAGCAGCTTGGAGGATGTTTCCTACGAGCAGTACTTC. Translation: CASSLEDVSYEQYF. This chain connects TRBV5-5 to TRBJ2-7, with unresolved D. The CDR3 loop spans 14 amino acids. Germline V gives CDR1 SGHKS, CDR2 YYEKEE (reference sequence). V shed 0 bases and J shed 1 base, with 8 bases lying between them.

The DNA for the CDR3 is TGCGCCAGCAGCGCCCTACAGGGCATGAACACTGAAGCTTTCTTT. This sequence encodes CASSALQGMNTEAFF. The chain uses TRBV5-1 and TRBJ1-1; TRBD1 is a possible D gene (6 bases). CDR1 and CDR2 (germline): SGHRS, YFSETQ. The CDR3 is 15 amino acids. V lost 4 bases and J lost 0, with 13 bases in between.

CDR3 nucleotide sequence: TGTGCCAGCAGCTCGTCCCGGGACAGGGGGATTACCTACGAGCAGTACTTC. As protein: CASSSSRDRGITYEQYF. This chain joins TRBV7-8 and TRBJ2-7; 11 bases match TRBD1. Germline CDR1 reads SGHVS; CDR2 reads FQNEAQ. CDR3 length: 17 residues. J gave up 2 bases and V 4 bases, and 10 bases lay outside the gene matches. Full variable domain (outside the CDR3, taken from reference TRBV7-8 and TRBJ2-7): GAGVSQSPRYKVAKRGQDVALRCDPISGHVSLFWYQQALGQGPEFLTYFQNEAQLDKSGLPSDRFFAERPEGSVSTLKIQRTQQEDSAVYLCASSSSRDRGITYEQYFGPGTRLTVT.

J is TRBJ2-7 and V is TRBV14; D is undetermined. Trimming left V 1 base short and J 7 bases short, with 11 bases between. Looked up from germline, CDR1 is SGHDN and CDR2 is FVKESK. CDR3 length: 13 amino acids. The CDR3 bases are TGTGCCAGCAGCCAAGGCCCCTTTAAAGAGCAGTACTTC. This translates into CASSQGPFKEQYF.

The chain employs TRBV27 and TRBJ2-2, with TRBD1 identical over 12 bases. The CDR3 totals 17 residues. The V and J ends lost 0 bases and 6 bases, in that order; junction bases with no gene match: 5. Germline lookup yields CDR1 MNHEY and CDR2 SMNVEV (reference sequence). CDR3 protein: CASSLSGTGGLAGELFF. For the CDR3, the DNA is TGTGCCAGCAGTTTATCCGGGACAGGGGGCCTCGCCGGGGAGCTGTTTTTT.

The chain has TRBV14 and TRBJ2-5, with TRBD2 matching 12 bases. CDR3 length: 13 residues. The V gene end was trimmed by 4 bases and the J gene end by 9 bases; junction bases not matched to a gene: 3. Germline V CDR1 and CDR2: SGHDN, FVKESK. The CDR3 is CASSLWTSGAQYF. DNA for the CDR3: TGTGCCAGCAGCCTATGGACTAGCGGGGCCCAGTACTTC.

The chain has TRBV25-1 and TRBJ2-2; D not certain. The CDR3 runs 13 residues. The germline gives CDR1 MGHDK, CDR2 SYGVNS. The V end was cut by 7 bases, the J end by 5 bases, with 11 bases between. The CDR3 sequence is CASTMDLTGELFF. For the CDR3, the DNA is TGTGCCAGCACCATGGACCTAACCGGGGAGCTGTTTTTT.

This clone occurred once. The chain joins TRBV25-1 to TRBJ2-6, with D perhaps being TRBD1 or TRBD2 (5 bases each). The CDR3 runs to 18 residues. CDR1 and CDR2 from the germline V gene are MGHDK and SYGVNS. Trimming took 8 bases from V and 4 from J, leaving 24 bases between them. CDR3 amino acids: CASGRPGPHLFGANVLTF. In DNA, the CDR3 is TGTGCCAGCGGTAGACCGGGACCTCATCTCTTCGGGGCCAACGTCCTGACTTTC.

The chain has TRBV5-4 and TRBJ1-3; no definite D call. CDR1 and CDR2 (germline): SGHNT, YYREEE (reference sequence). The CDR3 is made up of 12 amino acids. V was cut by 3 bases and J by 4 bases, with 5 bases left in between. CDR3 sequence: CASSSRGNTIYF. CDR3 bases: TGTGCCAGCAGCTCCCGGGGAAACACCATATATTTT.

The chain employs TRBV7-2 and TRBJ1-4, with D hard to call. This CDR3 has 16 residues. Germline V lookup: CDR1 SGHTA, CDR2 FQGNSA. The V gene lost 4 bases and the J gene lost 0 bases, with 12 bases spanning the gap. DNA for the CDR3: TGTGCCAGCAGCTCGCGTCTTGGAGCAACTAATGAAAAACTGTTTTTT. It is translated as CASSSRLGATNEKLFF.

This clone appeared many times. The V and J genes are TRBV7-9 and TRBJ1-1, with unresolved D. Germline V gene lookup returns CDR1 SEHNR and CDR2 FQNEAQ (reference sequence). This CDR3 region has 12 residues. V lost 5 bases and J lost 7, with 11 bases in between. The CDR3 region is CASSRDEGEAFF. The CDR3 bases are TGTGCCAGCAGCCGAGACGAGGGTGAAGCTTTCTTT.

The chain's CDR3 is CASSQESRRSGYTF. CDR3 nucleotides: TGCGCCAGCAGCCAAGAATCCAGGAGGTCAGGCTACACCTTC. The chain couples TRBV4-1 to TRBJ1-2; unclear D gene. This CDR3 spans 14 amino acids. V was shortened by 0 bases and J by 8 bases, with 13 bases between the two germline ends. Germline CDR1 MGHRA, CDR2 YSYEKL.

This rearrangement joins TRBV11-2 to TRBJ1-2; a weak D match, TRBD1 (6 bases). CDR3 size: 15 residues. Trimming removed 4 bases from V and 8 bases from J, with 20 bases in between. Germline values: CDR1 SGHAT, CDR2 FQNNGV. Here the CDR3 reads CASSSRATGIRGYTF. The CDR3 bases are TGTGCCAGCAGCTCACGAGCTACAGGGATTAGGGGCTACACCTTC.

This chain links TRBV7-9 with TRBJ1-3, with D unresolved. The CDR3 consists of 14 residues. Germline values: CDR1 SEHNR, CDR2 FQNEAQ (reference sequence). Trimming removed 1 base from V and 3 bases from J, with 7 bases in between. CDR3 sequence reads: CASSLEFFGNTIYF. The CDR3 coding sequence is TGTGCCAGCAGCTTAGAGTTTTTTGGAAACACCATATATTTT.

This chain joins TRBV19 and TRBJ1-4; D unclear. Trimming took 1 base from V and 5 from J, leaving 11 bases between them. Germline loops: CDR1 LNHDA, CDR2 SQIVND (reference sequence). The CDR3 runs to 15 residues. Here the CDR3 DNA reads TGTGCCAGTAGTATAGTAAGCGGAACCAATGAAAAACTGTTTTTT. Translation: CASSIVSGTNEKLFF.

The rearrangement joins TRBV30 to TRBJ2-1, with 10 nucleotides matching TRBD2. CDR3 size: 14 residues. The ends lost 3 bases at V and 3 bases at J; junction bases unmatched: 2. Germline CDR1 GTSNPN, CDR2 SVGIG (reference sequence). The CDR3 nucleotides are TGTGCCTGGAGAAGCGGGAGGGTCTACAATGAGCAGTTCTTC. Translated: CAWRSGRVYNEQFF.

The chain couples TRBV18 to TRBJ2-2; 7 bases map to TRBD2. From germline, CDR1 is KGHSH and CDR2 LQKENI. Losses at the gene ends were 4 bases for V and 1 base for J; bases not matched to a gene: 3. The length of the CDR3 is 15 residues. The CDR3 sequence is CASSRGGRNTGELFF. CDR3 DNA: TGTGCCAGCTCACGAGGCGGGAGGAACACCGGGGAGCTGTTTTTT.

The chain carries TRBV5-1 and TRBJ1-4; D ambiguous. The CDR3 is 17 amino acids. With 2 bases removed from V and 0 bases from J, the gap between germline ends came to 14 bases. Germline CDR1 reads SGHRS; CDR2 reads YFSETQ. CDR3 sequence reads: CASSLRPGIATNEKLFF. The CDR3 nucleotides are TGCGCCAGCAGCTTACGTCCGGGGATAGCAACTAATGAAAAACTGTTTTTT.

The V gene is TRBV9, the J gene TRBJ2-3; D ambiguous. The germline V gene encodes CDR1 SGDLS and CDR2 YYNGEE. Trimming took 2 bases from V and 6 from J, leaving 10 bases between them. The CDR3 runs 13 residues. In DNA form, the CDR3 reads TGTGCCAGCAGCGTCAGAGATGCGGATACGCAGTATTTT. This gives the protein CASSVRDADTQYF.

V is TRBV19 and J is TRBJ1-1, with 7 nucleotides matching TRBD1. Germline CDR1 LNHDA, CDR2 SQIVND (reference sequence). The CDR3 contains 14 residues. V dropped 8 bases and J dropped 0; count of bases not matched to a gene: 6. CDR3: CASGDRVMNTEAFF. DNA of the CDR3: TGTGCCAGTGGAGACAGGGTGATGAACACTGAAGCTTTCTTT.

V is TRBV9 and J is TRBJ2-7; D possibly corresponds to TRBD2 (5 bases). Looked up from germline, CDR1 is SGDLS and CDR2 is YYNGEE. V lost 5 bases and J 2 bases, leaving 11 bases between the germline ends. This CDR3 is built from 13 residues. CDR3: CASSPIGAYEQYF. DNA of the CDR3: TGTGCCAGCAGTCCCATCGGGGCCTACGAGCAGTACTTC.

J is TRBJ2-7 and V is TRBV23-1; no firm D call. TRBV23-1 is sorted into the ORF group, with uncertain function. This CDR3 spans 14 amino acids. Trimming took off 0 bases at V and 0 bases at J, with 6 bases between the two ends. The CDR3 loop is CASSQSDRSYEQYF. The DNA of the CDR3 is TGCGCCAGCAGTCAATCCGACCGCTCCTACGAGCAGTACTTC.

V and J are TRBV11-1 and TRBJ2-1, with D possibly TRBD2 on 5 matching bases. V shed 2 bases and J shed 4 bases, with 12 bases lying between them. CDR3 length equals 15 residues. CDR1 and CDR2 from the germline V gene are SGHAT and FQDESV (reference sequence). The CDR3 nucleotides are TGTGCCAGCAGCTTAACGCAGACTACTTACAATGAGCAGTTCTTC. It encodes CASSLTQTTYNEQFF.

The V call is TRBV18, the J call TRBJ2-7; D unclear. V was pared by 0 bases and J by 2 bases, with 11 bases between. The CDR3 has 15 amino acids. Germline CDR1 KGHSH, CDR2 LQKENI. CDR3 DNA sequence: TGTGCCAGCTCACCACCGGTCCAGGCGGCCTACGAGCAGTACTTC. Translation gives CASSPPVQAAYEQYF. Combining the CDR3 with reference TRBV18 and TRBJ2-7 gives the whole variable domain NAGVMQNPRHLVRRRGQEARLRCSPMKGHSHVYWYRQLPEEGLKFMVYLQKENIIDESGMPKERFSAEFPKEGPSILRIQQVVRGDSAAYFCASSPPVQAAYEQYFGPGTRLTVT.

V and J are TRBV4-2 and TRBJ1-1; D might be TRBD1 (6 bases). V lost 4 bases and J lost 6, with 15 bases in between. CDR1 is LGHNA, CDR2 YNFKEQ, per germline. This CDR3 comprises 14 residues. The CDR3 reads CASSLTGWGAEAFF. CDR3 coding DNA: TGTGCCAGCAGCCTAACAGGGTGGGGGGCTGAAGCTTTCTTT.

This chain links TRBV5-4 with TRBJ1-3; D remains ambiguous. The CDR3 loop spans 14 amino acids. Per germline, CDR1 SGHNT and CDR2 YYREEE (reference sequence). V was clipped by 3 bases and J by 4 bases, with 11 bases between them. The CDR3 sequence: CASSSSPSGNTIYF. The CDR3 DNA follows: TGTGCCAGCAGCTCCTCCCCGTCCGGAAACACCATATATTTT.